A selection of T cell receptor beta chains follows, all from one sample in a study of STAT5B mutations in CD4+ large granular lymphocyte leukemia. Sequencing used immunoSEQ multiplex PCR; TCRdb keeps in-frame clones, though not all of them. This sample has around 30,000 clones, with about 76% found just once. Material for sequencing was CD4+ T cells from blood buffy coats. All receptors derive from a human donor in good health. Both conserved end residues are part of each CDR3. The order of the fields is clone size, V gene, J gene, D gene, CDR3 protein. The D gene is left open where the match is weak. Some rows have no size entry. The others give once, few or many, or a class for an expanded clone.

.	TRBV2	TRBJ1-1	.	CASSTALDTEAFF
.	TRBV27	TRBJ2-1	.	CASSPRGLGSYNEQFF
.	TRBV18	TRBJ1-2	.	CASSLEANYGYTF
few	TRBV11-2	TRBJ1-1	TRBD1	CASSLLTGTNTEAFF
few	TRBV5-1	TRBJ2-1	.	CASSDKGGGFDEQFF
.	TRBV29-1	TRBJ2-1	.	CSASALAIEGEQFF
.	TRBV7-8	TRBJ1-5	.	CASSLGGVLNQPQHF
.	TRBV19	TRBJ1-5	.	CASSVGQTGNQPQHF
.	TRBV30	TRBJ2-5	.	CAWSRGWVGTQYF
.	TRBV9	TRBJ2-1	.	CASSAESSYNEQFF
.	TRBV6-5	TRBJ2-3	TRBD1	CASRPDRDMTDTQYF